This TCR beta chain came from a study of response to subunit inactivated influenza vaccine. This CDR3 spans 14 amino acids. Germline CDR1 reads SNHLY; CDR2 reads FYNNEI. After removal of 7 bases from V and 7 bases from J, the junction contained 8 bases not matched to a gene. About this clonotype itself: Its antigen is undetermined.

TCRdb ran MiXCR on the RT-PCR reads and lists one entry per CDR3 protein. Found here are about 650,000 distinct CDR3 sequences, 12% to 15% of them singletons; the top ten hold 7.5% to 8%. The study's findings and limits: There was a suggestion from the authors that each seasonal influenza vaccination recruits few new T cells.

The sample in question was PBMCs from blood, obtained roughly 15 days before vaccination. The sequence derives from a man aged 45 to 65 who received an inactivated influenza vaccine. The rearrangement links TRBV2 to TRBJ2-2, with 8 nucleotides matching TRBD1. The DNA for the CDR3 is TGTGCCAGCACTACCGGACAGGGTTACGGGGAGCTGTTTTTT. Protein product: CASTTGQGYGELFF.